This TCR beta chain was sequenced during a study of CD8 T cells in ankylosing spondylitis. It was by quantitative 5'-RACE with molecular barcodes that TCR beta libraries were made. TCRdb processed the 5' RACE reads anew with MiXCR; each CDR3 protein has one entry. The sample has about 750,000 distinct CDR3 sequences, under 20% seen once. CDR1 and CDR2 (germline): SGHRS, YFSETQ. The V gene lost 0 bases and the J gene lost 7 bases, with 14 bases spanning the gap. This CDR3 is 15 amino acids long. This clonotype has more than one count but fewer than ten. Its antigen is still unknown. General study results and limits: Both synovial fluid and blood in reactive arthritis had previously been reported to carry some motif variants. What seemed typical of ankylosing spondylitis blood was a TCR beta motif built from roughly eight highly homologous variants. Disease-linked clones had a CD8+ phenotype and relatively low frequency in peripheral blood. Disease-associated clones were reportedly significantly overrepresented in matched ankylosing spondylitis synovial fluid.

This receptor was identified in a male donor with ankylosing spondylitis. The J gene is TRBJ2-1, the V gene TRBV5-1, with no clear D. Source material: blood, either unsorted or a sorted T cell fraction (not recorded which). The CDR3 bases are TGCGCCAGCAGCTTGGGCTCCCTGCCCCCAAATGAGCAGTTCTTC. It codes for CASSLGSLPPNEQFF.